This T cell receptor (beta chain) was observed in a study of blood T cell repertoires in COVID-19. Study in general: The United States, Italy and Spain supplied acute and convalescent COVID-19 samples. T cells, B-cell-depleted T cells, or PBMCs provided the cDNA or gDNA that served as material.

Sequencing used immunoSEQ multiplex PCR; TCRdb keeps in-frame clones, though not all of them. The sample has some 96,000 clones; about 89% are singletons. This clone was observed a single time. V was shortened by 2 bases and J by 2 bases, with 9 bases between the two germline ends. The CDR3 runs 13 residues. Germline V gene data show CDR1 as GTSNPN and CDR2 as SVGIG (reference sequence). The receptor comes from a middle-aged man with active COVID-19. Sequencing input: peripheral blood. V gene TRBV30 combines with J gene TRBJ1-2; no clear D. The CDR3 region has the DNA TGTGCCTGGAGTCTGAGGCGGAACTATGGCTACACCTTC. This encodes CAWSLRRNYGYTF.